This T cell receptor beta chain was retrieved from a study of OX40 agonist ivuxolimab in advanced cancers. Study details: Participants averaged roughly 60 years of age (range roughly 23 to 90) and were 82.7% male. Study findings and constraints: Certain nonresponders additionally had low normalized T-cell clonal expansion. The study found that CD8+ T cells averaged more expanded clones than CD4+.

Deletions cut 0 bases from V and 9 bases from J, with 16 bases between. Germline V lookup: CDR1 SGHRS, CDR2 YFSETQ. The CDR3 is 15 residues long. Notes on this clone: What it binds is not known.

Produced via immunoSEQ multiplex PCR; TCRdb's table is partial and in-frame only. The table has some 97,000 clones, 90% seen once. The sample here was CD4+ or CD8+ T cells sorted from blood, taken in a trial of the OX40 agonist ivuxolimab. The chain couples TRBV5-1 to TRBJ2-1, with a possible D match to TRBD1 (5 bases). This TCR came from an adult with an advanced solid tumor such as melanoma, head and neck, liver or kidney cancer. The CDR3 here is CASSLGTYPLPEQFF. The CDR3 nucleotides are TGCGCCAGCAGCTTGGGGACATATCCTCTGCCTGAGCAGTTCTTC.